The table lists the clone carrying this T cell receptor (beta chain) with a count of one. These data originate in a study of technical replicates of blood from a few donors. Measured with immunoSEQ multiplex PCR; TCRdb has only the in-frame clones, and not every one. The sample lists more than 65,000 clones, roughly 89% occurring once. Germline loops: CDR1 MRHNA, CDR2 SNTAGT. The CDR3 has 16 amino acids. V dropped 6 bases and J dropped 8 bases, with 25 bases sitting between them. The receptor was isolated from a human donor in good health. This chain links TRBV6-4 with TRBJ1-2, with D possibly matching TRBD1 (6 bases). Sequenced material: T cells isolated from PBMCs. CDR3 sequence reads: CASSETYTGRLWGYTF. For the CDR3, the DNA is TGTGCCAGCAGCGAAACCTATACAGGGCGATTGTGGGGCTACACCTTC.